A selection of T cell receptor beta chains follows, all from one sample in a study of CD4 T cells in relation to SARS-CoV-2 and coronaviruses. Sequenced by immunoSEQ multiplex PCR; TCRdb stores in-frame clones only, minus some. The sample lists more than 15,000 clones; around four fifths were seen once. The antigens of these receptors remain unknown. What was sequenced was CD4+ T cells from PBMCs, cultured in vitro. Every receptor here comes from a human donor in good health. Each CDR3 is given with its conserved first and last residue. A D gene is named only where the DNA matches it firmly. Rows may omit the clone size; those that give it use once, few, many or a size class.

d_call j_call clone_size v_call cdr3_aa cdr3_nt
TRBD2 TRBJ2-5 . TRBV20-1 CSASDETSGLQETQYF TGCAGTGCTAGTGATGAAACTAGCGGCCTACAAGAGACCCAGTACTTC
. TRBJ1-5 . TRBV3-1/TRBV3-2 CASSQATGAYQPQHF TGTGCCAGCAGCCAAGCGACAGGAGCTTATCAGCCCCAGCATTTT
TRBD2 TRBJ2-7 . TRBV10-3 CAISPSGRAAQYF TGTGCCATCAGTCCTAGCGGGAGGGCCGCGCAGTACTTC
. TRBJ2-7 . TRBV30 CAWSVQGTHEQYF TGTGCCTGGAGTGTGCAGGGAACCCACGAGCAGTACTTC
TRBD2 TRBJ2-7 . TRBV30 CAWSATHRLAGAHEQYF TGTGCCTGGAGTGCCACACACCGACTAGCGGGAGCCCACGAGCAGTACTTC
TRBD1 TRBJ1-1 . TRBV18 CASSPSQGINTEAFF TGTGCCAGCTCACCTTCACAGGGGATCAACACTGAAGCTTTCTTT
. TRBJ2-7 . TRBV10-3 CAISSEAGKGAYEQYF TGTGCCATCAGTTCTGAGGCAGGTAAGGGGGCCTACGAGCAGTACTTC
TRBD2 TRBJ2-3 . TRBV5-6 CASSALGRELGDTQYF TGTGCCAGCAGCGCCTTGGGGCGGGAGCTGGGGGATACGCAGTATTTT
. TRBJ2-7 . TRBV5-1 CASSFQLAANEQYF TGCGCCAGCAGCTTCCAGTTAGCGGCGAACGAGCAGTACTTC
. TRBJ2-1 . TRBV6-1 CASSELQRCTMSSSSCEQFF .
. TRBJ2-7 . TRBV19 CASRNAFDRRNGEQYF TGTGCCAGTAGGAATGCTTTTGACAGGCGGAACGGCGAGCAGTACTTC
. TRBJ1-5 . TRBV19 CASQRRGAANSNQPQHF TGTGCCAGTCAGAGGAGGGGGGCGGCTAATAGCAATCAGCCCCAGCATTTT
. TRBJ1-1 . TRBV5-4 CASSFPGRNTEAFF TGTGCCAGCAGCTTCCCGGGTAGGAACACTGAAGCTTTCTTT
. TRBJ2-3 . TRBV5-1 CASSLTTDTQYF TGCGCCAGCAGCTTGACGACAGATACGCAGTATTTT
. TRBJ2-6 . TRBV5-1 CASSAHLTRSGANVLTF TGCGCCAGCAGCGCCCACCTTACACGCTCTGGGGCCAACGTCCTGACTTTC
. TRBJ2-1 . TRBV6-5 CASRGPGLKRPEQFF TGTGCCAGCAGGGGACCGGGACTCAAACGCCCTGAGCAGTTCTTC
TRBD1 TRBJ1-6 . TRBV10-3 CAISTGTGGYNSPLHF TGTGCCATCAGTACCGGGACAGGGGGCTATAATTCACCCCTCCACTTT
TRBD1 TRBJ2-7 . TRBV27 CASRTGTGSLEQYF TGTGCCAGCAGGACCGGGACAGGGAGTCTGGAGCAGTACTTC
. TRBJ2-7 . TRBV7-9 CASSLAHWSPNYEQYF TGTGCCAGCAGCTTAGCGCATTGGAGTCCTAACTACGAGCAGTACTTC
TRBD2 TRBJ2-1 . TRBV5-4 CASSLTSGRAYNEQFF TGTGCCAGCAGCTTGACTAGCGGGAGGGCCTACAATGAGCAGTTCTTC
TRBD1 TRBJ2-2 . TRBV11-2 CASSLDLFPGTGSYGELFF TGTGCCAGCAGCTTAGACTTATTTCCCGGGACAGGGTCGTACGGGGAGCTGTTTTTT
TRBD1 TRBJ1-1 . TRBV5-8 CASTQVKGAAEAFF TGTGCCAGCACCCAAGTAAAGGGGGCGGCTGAAGCTTTCTTT
. TRBJ2-3 . TRBV24-1 CATSAEGPTDTQYF TGTGCCACCAGTGCGGAAGGGCCCACAGATACGCAGTATTTT
. TRBJ1-1 . TRBV19 CASIQSLRGTEAFF TGTGCCAGTATCCAAAGTCTCCGGGGGACTGAAGCTTTCTTT
. TRBJ1-5 . TRBV10-3 CAISGQVQQPQHF TGTGCCATCAGTGGACAGGTTCAGCAGCCCCAGCATTTT
TRBD1 TRBJ2-2 . TRBV6-4 CASRGQGDTGELFF TGTGCCAGCAGGGGACAGGGGGACACCGGGGAGCTGTTTTTT
. TRBJ2-5 . TRBV6-6 CASSPMAVGEETQYF TGTGCCAGCAGCCCTATGGCGGTCGGGGAGGAGACCCAGTACTTC
TRBD2 TRBJ2-5 . TRBV7-9 CASSGRGTSGVPYQETQYF TGTGCCAGCAGCGGAAGGGGGACTAGCGGAGTCCCGTACCAAGAGACCCAGTACTTC
TRBD1 TRBJ2-5 . TRBV3-1/TRBV3-2 CASSQGQGTETQYF TGTGCCAGCAGCCAAGGACAGGGTACGGAGACCCAGTACTTC
TRBD1 TRBJ1-5 . TRBV6-1 CASSVRQGIQPQHF TGTGCCAGCAGTGTTAGACAGGGTATTCAGCCCCAGCATTTT
. TRBJ1-2 . TRBV2 CASSEFAESYGYTF TGTGCCAGCAGTGAATTTGCAGAATCCTATGGCTACACCTTC
. TRBJ1-1 . TRBV2 CASSQGANTEAFF TGTGCCAGCAGTCAGGGCGCGAACACTGAAGCTTTCTTT
. TRBJ2-6 . TRBV12-5 CASGLVLGGGAGANVLTF TGTGCTAGTGGTTTGGTACTAGGTGGGGGCGCTGGGGCCAACGTCCTGACTTTC
. TRBJ2-1 few TRBV7-9 CASSLESYNEQFF TGTGCCAGCAGCTTAGAGTCCTACAATGAGCAGTTCTTC
. TRBJ1-1 . TRBV2 CASRIQQLNTEAFF TGTGCCAGCAGGATACAGCAATTAAACACTGAAGCTTTCTTT
TRBD1 TRBJ1-5 . TRBV10-2 CASSESTGVRNQPQHF TGCGCCAGCAGTGAGTCGACAGGGGTAAGAAATCAGCCCCAGCATTTT
. TRBJ1-6 . TRBV5-4 CASSHDGLNSPLHF TGTGCCAGCAGCCACGACGGATTAAATTCACCCCTCCACTTT
. TRBJ2-6 . TRBV9 CASSLRGSGANVLTF TGTGCCAGCAGCTTGAGGGGTTCTGGGGCCAACGTCCTGACTTTC
. TRBJ2-5 once TRBV18 CASSKQESQETQYF TGTGCCAGCTCGAAACAGGAGTCTCAAGAGACCCAGTACTTC
TRBD1 TRBJ1-1 . TRBV28 CASSLPPGGTEAFF TGTGCCAGCAGTTTACCTCCAGGGGGCACTGAAGCTTTCTTT
. TRBJ1-1 . TRBV27 CASSLSRANGWAFF TGTGCCAGCAGTTTATCGAGGGCGAACGGTTGGGCTTTCTTT
. TRBJ2-1 . TRBV7-2 CASSLGGAEPSNEQFF TGTGCCAGCAGCTTAGGAGGCGCGGAGCCCTCTAATGAGCAGTTCTTC
. TRBJ2-1 . TRBV4-2 CASSQDKAGTYNEQFF TGTGCCAGCAGCCAAGATAAGGCAGGGACCTACAATGAGCAGTTCTTC